This T cell receptor (beta chain) was captured by sequencing in a study of sequential checkpoint blockade in melanoma. Study overall: About 88 pretreatment tumor DNA samples were TCRβ immunosequenced.

Assay: immunoSEQ multiplex PCR; the TCRdb copy retains only in-frame clones and omits some. The sample shows over 10,000 clones, about 21% of them seen only once. CDR3 length: 13 amino acids. The germline gives CDR1 SGDLS, CDR2 YYNGEE. Trimming took off 0 bases at V and 3 bases at J, with 6 bases between the two ends. In its sample, this clone was seen many times. This CDR3 is also generated by other DNA sequences in the sample. Treatment: randomized to nivolumab then ipilimumab (arm A) or the reverse (arm B). The sequencing here drew on tumor tissue (inferred from file names), taken from a patient given nivolumab and ipilimumab in sequence. The gene calls are TRBV9 and TRBJ1-2; possible D gene TRBD1, 5 bases. This clonotype was obtained from a human donor with melanoma. The CDR3 coding sequence is TGTGCCAGCAGCGTAGGGGGGGACTATGGCTACACCTTC. Its protein is CASSVGGDYGYTF. The full variable domain, in which reference TRBV9 and TRBJ1-2 provide the parts outside the CDR3, is DSGVTQTPKHLITATGQRVTLRCSPRSGDLSVYWYQQSLDQGLQFLIQYYNGEERAKGNILERFSAQQFPDLHSELNLSSLELGDSALYFCASSVGGDYGYTFGSGTRLTVV.